The rows below give T cell receptor beta chains drawn from one sample of a study of early T cells in non-severe SARS-CoV-2 infection. MiXCR was run by TCRdb on the 5' RACE reads, yielding one entry per CDR3 protein. The sample gives around 56,000 distinct CDR3 sequences, approximately 13% of which show up once; roughly 8.8% is in the top ten. The specimen comprised whole blood, sampled at baseline. The origin of the receptors is an adult who was a healthcare worker with PCR-confirmed SARS-CoV-2 infection or an uninfected control (not recorded which). Each CDR3 is given with its conserved first and last residue. The D gene is left open where the match is weak. Some rows mark clone size as missing; the rest say once, few, many or name a class of expanded clone.

j_call,d_call,clone_size,v_call,cdr3_nt,cdr3_aa
TRBJ2-1,NA,few,TRBV14,TGTGCCAGCAGCCAAGTCTTAGGCCATGAGCAGTTCTTC,CASSQVLGHEQFF
TRBJ2-7,NA,NA,TRBV6-2/TRBV6-3,TGTGCCAGCAGTTATGGCGGTCCTAGCTCCTACGAGCAGTACTTC,CASSYGGPSSYEQYF
TRBJ2-3,NA,NA,TRBV15,TGTGCCACCGCGGGGACAGCGCCCACAGATACGCAGTATTTT,CATAGTAPTDTQYF
TRBJ1-1,NA,few,TRBV18,TGTGCCAGCTCACCAGGGGGAATGGCTTTCTTT,CASSPGGMAFF
TRBJ1-1,NA,NA,TRBV18,TGTGCCAGCACTCTATCGGACAGCAACACTGAAGCTTTCTTT,CASTLSDSNTEAFF
TRBJ2-1,NA,few,TRBV5-8,TGTGCCAGCAGCTTGAGTAGTAGCGAATACAATGAGCAGTTCTTC,CASSLSSSEYNEQFF
TRBJ2-7,TRBD1,NA,TRBV10-3,TGTGCCATCAGGAGACAGGGGTCCTACGAGCAGTACTTC,CAIRRQGSYEQYF
TRBJ2-3,NA,few,TRBV24-1,TGTGCCACCAGTGATCGGCAGGGGTACGTAACAGATACGCAGTATTTT,CATSDRQGYVTDTQYF
TRBJ1-1,NA,NA,TRBV4-2,TGTGCCAGCAGCCAAGGGAGCGGGGGGCAAGGGGACACTGAAGCTTTCTTT,CASSQGSGGQGDTEAFF
TRBJ2-3,NA,few,TRBV6-2/TRBV6-3,TGTGCCAGTCAGAGGGCGATCAGCACAGATACGCAGTATTTT,CASQRAISTDTQYF
TRBJ2-7,TRBD1,many,TRBV6-1,TGTGCCAGCAACCCTTCGAGGGGGCTCTCCTACGAGCAGTACTTC,CASNPSRGLSYEQYF
TRBJ2-7,TRBD2,many,TRBV7-8,TGTGCCAGCAGCTTACGGGAGGGCCCCTACGAGCAGTACTTC,CASSLREGPYEQYF
TRBJ1-6,TRBD1,NA,TRBV5-1,TGCGCCAGCAGCTTTTACCCGGGACAGGGGGCGGATTCACCCCTCCACTTT,CASSFYPGQGADSPLHF
TRBJ2-1,NA,few,TRBV3-1,TGTGCCAGCAGCCAAGTCGGGCAGCAGTTCTTC,CASSQVGQQFF
TRBJ2-5,TRBD1,many,TRBV24-1,TGTGCCACCAGCGTAGCAGGGGGATCCAAAGAGACCCAGTACTTC,CATSVAGGSKETQYF
TRBJ2-4,NA,many,TRBV24-1,TGTGCCACCAGTGATTCTCCCAGGGGTGGATCCAAAAACATTCAGTACTTC,CATSDSPRGGSKNIQYF
TRBJ1-2,NA,NA,TRBV7-9,TGTGCCAGCAGCTCTCATTTCGACTTCACCGAAGGTGGCTACACCTTC,CASSSHFDFTEGGYTF
TRBJ2-2,NA,many,TRBV7-9,TGTGCCAGCAGCCAAGCCAATCTGAGGGGGAATGGGGAGCTGTTTTTT,CASSQANLRGNGELFF
TRBJ2-3,TRBD1,NA,TRBV7-9,TGTGCCAGCAGCCCCTGGGGACAGGGTGGTGCAGATACGCAGTATTTT,CASSPWGQGGADTQYF
TRBJ2-3,TRBD2,NA,TRBV30,TGTGCCTGGAGTGTACTAGCGGGACTCGCAGATACGCAGTATTTT,CAWSVLAGLADTQYF
TRBJ2-1,TRBD1,many,TRBV20-1,TGCAGTGCTACTTCGGCTGGGACAGCGAGCAATGAGCAGTTCTTC,CSATSAGTASNEQFF
TRBJ2-5,NA,NA,TRBV2,TGTGCCACCAATCGGAGGGGGCAAGAGACCCAGTACTTC,CATNRRGQETQYF
TRBJ1-1,NA,many,TRBV13,TGTGCCAGCAGCGTAAGCCTCAGGGGATTGAACACTGAAGCTTTCTTT,CASSVSLRGLNTEAFF
TRBJ2-7,NA,few,TRBV28,TGTGCCAGTTTCCCGACAGGGAGGCTGAGCGAGCAGTACTTC,CASFPTGRLSEQYF
TRBJ2-1,NA,many,TRBV18,TGTGCCAGCTCACCACTCGCGGGGCTTCTCAATGAGCAGTTCTTC,CASSPLAGLLNEQFF
TRBJ2-1,TRBD2,few,TRBV10-3,TGTGCCATCAGTGAGTCTGGACTAGCGGGCGGAGAGTTCTTC,CAISESGLAGGEFF
TRBJ2-1,TRBD2,few,TRBV6-2/TRBV6-3,TGTGCCAGCAGTAACCCACTAGCGGGAGACGCCAATGAGCAGTTCTTC,CASSNPLAGDANEQFF
TRBJ2-5,NA,few,TRBV6-1,TGTGCCAGCAGTGAAAGTCCGGGGGAGGAGACCCAGTACTTC,CASSESPGEETQYF
TRBJ2-7,TRBD1,NA,TRBV6-1,TGTGCCAGCAGGGGACAGGTTAAAGCCTCGTACGAGCAGTACTTC,CASRGQVKASYEQYF
TRBJ2-3,TRBD2,NA,TRBV7-2,TGTGCCAGCAGCTTTCGGGTGAAGGTAGCGGGAGTAACAGATACGCAGTATTTT,CASSFRVKVAGVTDTQYF
TRBJ1-2,NA,few,TRBV6-6,TGTGCCAGCAGTTACCCAGGACAGAATGGCTACACCTTC,CASSYPGQNGYTF
TRBJ2-7,NA,few,TRBV12-3/TRBV12-4,TGTGCCAGCAGTCCTGCAGGATTCTACGAGCAGTACTTC,CASSPAGFYEQYF
TRBJ2-7,TRBD2,NA,TRBV12-5,TGTGCTAGTGGTTTGCCCAGGACTAGCGGGGACTACGAGCAGTACTTC,CASGLPRTSGDYEQYF
TRBJ2-5,TRBD2,NA,TRBV28,TGTGCCAGCTCCCGGACTAGCGGGGGTGGGTGGACCCAGTACTTC,CASSRTSGGGWTQYF
TRBJ2-7,TRBD1,few,TRBV18,TGTGCCAGCTCACCACGACCTCAGGCAGGGGGCATGAACGAGCAGTACTTC,CASSPRPQAGGMNEQYF
TRBJ2-5,NA,many,TRBV12-3/TRBV12-4,TGTGCCAGCAGTTTATCGACTACCAAGACCCAGTACTTC,CASSLSTTKTQYF
TRBJ2-6,NA,few,TRBV12-3/TRBV12-4,TGTGCCAGCAGCCCACGGGACGGAGGGGCCAACGTCCTGACTTTC,CASSPRDGGANVLTF
TRBJ1-2,TRBD1,NA,TRBV6-1,TGTGCCAGCAGTGAAGGCCGGACAGGGGCCTCCTTCTATGGCTACACCTTC,CASSEGRTGASFYGYTF
TRBJ2-7,TRBD1,NA,TRBV7-2,TGTGCCAGCAGCCTGGACAGGGCAGCTTACGAGCAGTACTTC,CASSLDRAAYEQYF
TRBJ2-3,TRBD2,few,TRBV27,TGTGCCAGCAGTCACGGACTAGCGGGAGGAGCAGATACGCAGTATTTT,CASSHGLAGGADTQYF
TRBJ1-1,NA,many,TRBV6-2/TRBV6-3,TGTGCCAGCAGTTACTCGGCGTTAACTGAAGCTTTCTTT,CASSYSALTEAFF
TRBJ2-7,NA,many,TRBV7-2,TGTGCCAGCAGCTCGGAACCGGGACCAGCCTACGAGCAGTACTTC,CASSSEPGPAYEQYF
TRBJ2-7,NA,medium-sized,TRBV5-1,TGCGCCAGCAGCTTGGAAGGGATTGACTACGAGCAGTACTTC,CASSLEGIDYEQYF
TRBJ1-6,NA,few,TRBV7-2,TGTGCCAGCAGCTTGGGGGGGCAAAATTCACCCCTCCACTTT,CASSLGGQNSPLHF
TRBJ1-2,NA,few,TRBV4-2,TGTGCCAGCAGCCCAGGGTATCCTGGCTACACCTTC,CASSPGYPGYTF
TRBJ2-1,TRBD2,NA,TRBV4-2,TGTGCCAGCAGCCAACAGACTAGCGGAAGCTCCTACAATGAGCAGTTCTTC,CASSQQTSGSSYNEQFF
TRBJ1-1,NA,NA,TRBV6-1,TGTGCCAGCAGTGAAGAGAGGGCAGTACAACAAGCTTTCTTT,CASSEERAVQQAFF
TRBJ2-2,TRBD2,NA,TRBV20-1,TGCAGTGCTAGAAGACTAGCGGGAGACGGGGAGCTGTTTTTT,CSARRLAGDGELFF
TRBJ2-3,TRBD1,few,TRBV15,TGTGCCACCAGCGCCGGGACAGGGGGTAAGGCAGATACGCAGTATTTT,CATSAGTGGKADTQYF
TRBJ2-2,TRBD2,few,TRBV4-1,TGCGCCAGCAGCCAATTAGGACTAGTTCTCGCGAACACCGGGGAGCTGTTTTTT,CASSQLGLVLANTGELFF
TRBJ1-1,NA,many,TRBV6-4,TGTGCCAGCAGTGAACCCCACAGACCGGCGATGATCTCTTTCTTT,CASSEPHRPAMISFF
TRBJ1-1,NA,few,TRBV4-3,TGCGCCAGCAGCCAACAGGGACCGATGAACACTGAAGCTTTCTTT,CASSQQGPMNTEAFF
TRBJ1-2,TRBD1,many,TRBV19,TGTGCCAGTAGCACATCCTGGACAGGGGGTCTTGGCTACACCTTC,CASSTSWTGGLGYTF
TRBJ2-7,NA,few,TRBV7-9,TGTGCCAGCAGCCCCCCGCTGGGCGACGAGCAGTACTTC,CASSPPLGDEQYF
TRBJ2-1,NA,few,TRBV29-1,TGCAGCGTTGAGAATGAGCAGTTCTTC,CSVENEQFF
TRBJ1-3,NA,many,TRBV6-6,TGTGCCAGCAGTCAACGACTATCCCGGGCGGACACCATATATTTT,CASSQRLSRADTIYF
TRBJ2-5,NA,few,TRBV11-3,TGTGCCAGCAGACCCGGGACAAAAGAGACCCAGTACTTC,CASRPGTKETQYF